These 20 T cell receptor beta chains originate from one sample sequenced in a study of shared clonotypes between healthy human individuals. Assay used: immunoSEQ multiplex PCR; TCRdb lists only in-frame clones, some missing. The sample contains around 720,000 clones, 55% to 85% of which appear only once. The sample was memory CD4+ T cells sorted from blood. The subset is: CD45RA-negative fraction. These receptors were collected from a young woman in good health.

There are a few counts of this clone. V is TRBV5-1 and J is TRBJ2-1, with TRBD2 identical over 7 bases. Trimming at V came to 5 bases and at J to 8 bases, leaving 10 bases not matched to a gene. CDR3 length: 14 amino acids. CDR1 and CDR2 (germline): SGHRS, YFSETQ. The CDR3 loop reads CASSPDNSGYEQFF. Here the CDR3 DNA reads TGCGCCAGCAGTCCAGATAATAGCGGGTATGAGCAGTTCTTC.

The V gene is TRBV30, the J gene TRBJ1-4, with TRBD1 matching over 11 bases. Germline CDR1 reads GTSNPN; CDR2 reads SVGIG (reference sequence). The CDR3 spans 16 residues. The J segment lost 3 bases and the V segment lost 5 bases, leaving 8 bases of the junction unmatched. CDR3 sequence (DNA): TGTGCCTGGGGACAGGGGGCGCGGGGAGCTAATGAAAAACTGTTTTTT. Translating it yields CAWGQGARGANEKLFF.

The sample holds a few counts of this clone. V and J are TRBV7-2 and TRBJ2-7; the match to TRBD2 covers 13 bases. The J segment lost 9 bases and the V segment lost 1 base, leaving 6 bases of the junction unmatched. The CDR3 runs 15 residues. Germline CDR1 and CDR2: SGHTA and FQGNSA. The CDR3 region has the DNA TGTGCCAGCAGCTTAGTGACTAGCGGGAGGTCGGGGCAGTACTTC. It translates to CASSLVTSGRSGQYF.

Comments on this clone: A read error may account for a junction end that differs from germline. J is TRBJ2-7 and V is TRBV7-2; 7 bases line up with TRBD1. CDR3 length equals 16 residues. Looked up from germline, CDR1 is SGHTA and CDR2 is FQGNSA. As DNA, the CDR3 is TGCGCCAGCAGCCAGGGGGAATTAAGGGACGGCTACGAGCAGTACTTC. The encoded protein is CASSQGELRDGYEQYF.

The chain couples TRBV6-6 to TRBJ2-1; D is uncertain. The germline V gene encodes CDR1 MNHNY and CDR2 SVGAGI (reference sequence). CDR3 length: 11 residues. Trimming shortened V by 5 bases and J by 8 bases, and 7 bases separated the two germline ends. CDR3 in amino acids: CASSQVDEQFF. In DNA, the CDR3 is TGTGCCAGCAGTCAGGTGGATGAGCAGTTCTTC.

The genes are TRBV7-9 and TRBJ1-1, with D perhaps matching TRBD1 (5 bases). The CDR3 spans 15 residues. Germline V lookup: CDR1 SEHNR, CDR2 FQNEAQ (reference sequence). Trimming stripped 5 bases from V and 4 bases from J, with 17 bases between. Written as DNA, the CDR3 is TGTGCCAGCAGCGACCCCCACGGGGCGCGCACTGAAGCTTTCTTT. Translated, it gives CASSDPHGARTEAFF.

V and J are TRBV29-1 and TRBJ2-5; 9 positions match TRBD1. Trimming removed 4 bases from V and 5 bases from J; junction bases left unmatched: 8. The CDR3 is 14 residues long. Germline values: CDR1 SQVTM, CDR2 ANQGSEA. Here the CDR3 reads CSVGGTGWRETQYF. The CDR3 nucleotides are TGCAGCGTTGGAGGGACAGGGTGGCGGGAGACCCAGTACTTC.

This chain uses TRBV5-1 with TRBJ2-1; 16 bases fit TRBD2. This CDR3 has 19 residues. The V segment lost 4 bases and the J segment 0 bases; nucleotides outside the gene matches: 7. The germline V gene has CDR1 SGHRS and CDR2 YFSETQ. This chain's CDR3 is CASSLGLAGGRNSYNEQFF. CDR3 DNA sequence: TGCGCCAGCAGCCTGGGACTAGCGGGAGGGAGGAACTCCTACAATGAGCAGTTCTTC.

This chain connects TRBV29-1 to TRBJ2-5, with D tentatively TRBD2 (6 bases). V was trimmed by 3 bases and J by 3 bases, leaving 20 bases between them. CDR1 is SQVTM, CDR2 ANQGSEA, per germline. CDR3 length: 16 residues. This chain's CDR3 is CSVEKDGGRGKETQYF. The CDR3 DNA is TGCAGCGTTGAGAAGGATGGTGGCCGGGGGAAAGAGACCCAGTACTTC.

The table lists this clone with a few counts. This same CDR3 is encoded by further DNA sequences in the sample. The rearrangement joins TRBV5-1 to TRBJ2-1, with D perhaps matching TRBD2 (5 bases). Germline V gene sequence: CDR1 SGHRS, CDR2 YFSETQ. The CDR3 runs to 15 residues. Deletions cut 4 bases from V and 0 bases from J, with 11 bases between. CDR3 sequence: CASSTDSSSYNEQFF. The DNA for the CDR3 is TGCGCCAGCAGCACGGACTCCAGCTCCTACAATGAGCAGTTCTTC.

The rearrangement links TRBV2 to TRBJ1-2; weak D call: TRBD1 (5 bases). The ends were cut back, 6 bases at V and 3 bases at J, with 17 bases in the middle. From germline, CDR1 is SNHLY and CDR2 FYNNEI. The CDR3 contains 15 residues. The CDR3 coding sequence is TGTGCCAGCAGCGCACAGGAGGCCGGGTACTATGGCTACACCTTC. It encodes CASSAQEAGYYGYTF.

The chain employs TRBV5-1 and TRBJ2-3; no firm D call. V lost 3 bases and J lost 0, with 8 bases in between. Germline V gives CDR1 SGHRS, CDR2 YFSETQ. CDR3 length: 14 amino acids. CDR3 region: CASSSGASTDTQYF. The CDR3 DNA is TGCGCCAGCAGCTCAGGCGCTAGCACAGATACGCAGTATTTT.

CDR3 sequence (DNA): TGTGCCAGCAGTTTCCAGGGACAGGGGGCGTACGAGCAGTACTTC. Amino acids: CASSFQGQGAYEQYF. This chain connects TRBV6-6 to TRBJ2-7; 12 bases match TRBD1. The CDR3 extends over 15 amino acids. Germline CDR1 and CDR2: MNHNY and SVGAGI (reference sequence). Trimming at V came to 4 bases and at J to 4 bases, leaving 5 bases not matched to a gene.

The rearrangement links TRBV2 to TRBJ2-3; a possible D gene is TRBD2 (6 bases). V lost 6 bases and J lost 2, with 12 bases in between. CDR1 is SNHLY and CDR2 is FYNNEI in the germline V gene. The CDR3 length is 14 residues. CDR3 protein: CASRALAFTDTQYF. CDR3 nucleotide sequence: TGTGCCAGCAGGGCTCTAGCGTTCACAGATACGCAGTATTTT. Drawing the rest from reference TRBV2 and TRBJ2-3, the complete variable domain is EPEVTQTPSHQVTQMGQEVILRCVPISNHLYFYWYRQILGQKVEFLVSFYNNEISEKSEIFDDQFSVERPDGSNFTLKIRSTKLEDSAMYFCASRALAFTDTQYFGPGTRLTVL.

The gene calls are TRBV28 and TRBJ2-4; 8 positions match TRBD1. This CDR3 has 18 amino acids. V shed 7 bases, J shed 4 bases, and the junction held 18 bases outside the gene matches. CDR1 and CDR2 from the germline V gene are MDHEN and SYDVKM. The CDR3 coding sequence is TGTGCCAGCACCCCTTCCCCCGGGACAGGTAGTCCAAAAAACATTCAGTACTTC. Its protein is CASTPSPGTGSPKNIQYF.

This chain joins TRBV4-1 and TRBJ2-1; a weak D match, TRBD2 (6 bases). V was clipped by 1 base and J by 8 bases, with 21 bases between them. This CDR3 region has 17 residues. The germline gives CDR1 MGHRA, CDR2 YSYEKL. CDR3 loop: CASSQAASVIRRDEQFF. For the CDR3, the DNA is TGCGCCAGCAGCCAAGCCGCTAGCGTAATCCGGAGGGATGAGCAGTTCTTC.

Comment on this clone: A far larger clone is just one base off, so this is likely a read error. The genes are TRBV9 and TRBJ1-3, with TRBD1 as a possible D gene (5 bases). Germline values: CDR1 SGDLS, CDR2 YYNGEE. The CDR3 runs to 13 residues. DNA of the CDR3: TGTGCCAGCAGCGCAGGGACTGGAAGCACCATATATTTT. Translated: CASSAGTGSTIYF. Together with reference TRBV9 and TRBJ1-3, the CDR3 gives the full variable domain: DSGVTQTPKHLITATGQRVTLRCSPRSGDLSVYWYQQSLDQGLQFLIQYYNGEERAKGNILERFSAQQFPDLHSELNLSSLELGDSALYFCASSAGTGSTIYFGEGSWLTVV.

This sequence joins TRBV7-6 and TRBJ2-5; perhaps TRBD1 as D (6 bases). V lost 5 bases and J 5 bases, leaving 12 bases between the germline ends. Germline V gene sequence: CDR1 SGHVS, CDR2 FNYEAQ. The CDR3 is 13 residues long. The DNA of the CDR3 is TGTGCCAGCAGCCCGGACAGAGGGGAGACCCAGTACTTC. It is translated as CASSPDRGETQYF.

This rearrangement joins TRBV5-1 to TRBJ2-3; 8 bases align to TRBD2. Germline V gene sequence: CDR1 SGHRS, CDR2 YFSETQ. This CDR3 contains 16 residues. V lost 0 bases and J lost 4; bases outside the gene matches: 7. The DNA of the CDR3 is TGCGCCAGCAGCTTGGAAGTAGCGGGAAGGTCAGATACGCAGTATTTT. Translating gives CASSLEVAGRSDTQYF.

This sequence joins TRBV5-1 and TRBJ2-7, with D tentatively TRBD1 or TRBD2 (5 bases each). Trimming shortened V by 5 bases and J by 0 bases, and 9 bases separated the two germline ends. Germline CDR1 is SGHRS and CDR2 is YFSETQ. This CDR3 region has 13 residues. In DNA, the CDR3 is TGCGCCAGCAGTCGGGGCAGCTCCTACGAGCAGTACTTC. This sequence encodes CASSRGSSYEQYF.